Listed here is a single TCR beta chain. CDR1 SGHRS and CDR2 YFSETQ come from the germline V gene. The CDR3 sequence is 13 residues long. The ends were cut back, 4 bases at V and 8 bases at J, with 13 bases in the middle. The data were taken from a study of blood T cell repertoires in COVID-19. Looking at the study overall: There were acute and convalescent COVID-19 samples, and they came from the United States, Italy and Spain. T cells, B-cell-depleted T cells, or PBMCs supplied cDNA or gDNA.

Per the study methods: Amplification of reference gene primers was used by the study to estimate nucleated cell counts. Sequencing used immunoSEQ multiplex PCR; TCRdb keeps in-frame clones, though not all of them. From that table come the V and J calls and clone size; the DNA was used to work out D and trimming. The sample lists about 190,000 clones, just under 80% occurring once. The source material was peripheral blood. The clonotype comes from a woman over 75 with active or convalescent COVID-19. The J gene is TRBJ2-1, the V gene TRBV5-1; D is ambiguous. CDR3 region: CASSRGETDEQFF. The CDR3 bases are TGCGCCAGCAGCCGAGGAGAGACTGATGAGCAGTTCTTC.